This T cell receptor beta chain was recorded in a study of spatial heterogeneity in lung cancer. Study context: Sequence detection consistently recorded a greater number of beta-chain than alpha-chain sequences.

The CDR3 runs to 15 residues. V was clipped by 4 bases and J by 8 bases, with 20 bases between them. Germline V CDR1 and CDR2: SGDLS, YYNGEE. This clonotype was seen ten or more times. TCR cDNA molecules each carried a unique molecular identifier. TCRdb passed the 5' RACE reads through MiXCR, listing each CDR3 protein once. The sample consists of tens of thousands of distinct CDR3 sequences, roughly 7% of them appearing once. Noted time point: sample taken at primary tumor resection. Whole RNA from tumor, nontumor lung or frozen PBMC was sequenced unsorted. Sequenced material: PBMCs, taken at surgery. V gene TRBV9 combines with J gene TRBJ2-3, with D possibly matching TRBD1 (6 bases). The receptor was derived from a female donor with early-stage non-small cell lung cancer. CDR3 in amino acids: CASSPAWGRGSTQYF. The CDR3 coding sequence is TGTGCCAGCAGCCCTGCGTGGGGGCGTGGGAGTACGCAGTATTTT.